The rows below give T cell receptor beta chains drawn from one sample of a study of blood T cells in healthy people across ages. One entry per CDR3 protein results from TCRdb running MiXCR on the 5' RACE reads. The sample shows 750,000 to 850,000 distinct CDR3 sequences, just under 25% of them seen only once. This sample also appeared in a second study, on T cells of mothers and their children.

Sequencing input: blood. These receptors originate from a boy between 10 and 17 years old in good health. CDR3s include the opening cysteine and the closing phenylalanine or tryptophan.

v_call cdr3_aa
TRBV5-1 CASSTKFDHFSTPGELFF
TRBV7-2 CASSPRRGTYEQYF
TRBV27 CASRRAGTSGASYEQYF
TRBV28 CASGTVGYTPNEQFF
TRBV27 CASSFGRESPLETQYF
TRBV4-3 CASSQGQGALEQFF
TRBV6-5 CASSLSLRHQETQYF
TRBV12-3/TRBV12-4 CASTHQGGNEQFF
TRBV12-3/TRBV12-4 CASSLSLRQSPFF
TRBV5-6 CASSHLAGGPYEQYF
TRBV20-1 CSARDRVGNTDTQYF
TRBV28 CASKSQGFGKNIQYF
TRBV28 CASSLQERVYTF
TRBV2 CASSEAEAEKLFF
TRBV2 CASSESTGTYNEQFF
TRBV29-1 CSVEGASGSADTQYF
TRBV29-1 CSVEDRNREDTGELFF
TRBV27 CASSPPFGQTSPKWFF
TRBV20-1 CSARDRSGSPLHF
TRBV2 CASSVDSGKSETQYF
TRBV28 CASSLSYGAQGDGYTF
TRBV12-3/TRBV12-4 CASSPLGVNYGYTF
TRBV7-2 CASSPRDSQETQYF
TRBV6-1 CASRSTGAAKNIQYF
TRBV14 CASSPWTSGRFYEQYF
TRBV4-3 CASSQESLSGNEQFF
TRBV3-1 CASSQEITGDRGPYEQYF
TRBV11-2 CASSLRLRGRAYEQYF
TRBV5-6 CASSFTGGDVGTSYGYTF
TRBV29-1 CSAARDRGEKLFF
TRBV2 CASSVVSTNEKLFF
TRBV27 CASSSGTAGETQYF
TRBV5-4 CASSLELTGSYEQYF
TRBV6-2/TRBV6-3 CASSYFAGVSYNEQFF
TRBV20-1 CSAPNALADYNEQFF
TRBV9 CASESGGARTGELFF
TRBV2 CASSRKGGRGYTF
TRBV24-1 CATSDSGRSTDTQYF
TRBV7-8 CASSPRKTKNIQYF
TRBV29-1 CSVVLDIGYEQYF
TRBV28 CASRVQGGHEQYF
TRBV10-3 CAIRGLAGETNEQYF
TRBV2 CASRVGLDKQYF
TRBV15 CATRGGYNEQFF
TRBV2 CASSDMGNVGYNEQFF
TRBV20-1 CSATGLAGPSSYNEQFF
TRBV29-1 CSAWARGNEQFF